The T cell receptor beta chain under discussion was sequenced for a study of blood T cell repertoires in COVID-19. Overall study: Researchers got acute and convalescent COVID-19 samples from the United States, Italy and Spain. T cells, B-cell-depleted T cells, or PBMCs provided the cDNA or gDNA that served as material.

In the original processing: Estimated nucleated cell counts came from reference gene primer amplification. Clones were read by immunoSEQ multiplex PCR, and TCRdb kept only the in-frame ones, dropping some. Clone size and V and J calls were adopted from that table, with D and trimming inferred from the DNA. The repertoire holds about 86,000 clones, with 65% to 80% as singletons. V lost 7 bases to trimming and J lost 6 bases; unmatched junction nucleotides: 18. This CDR3 is 17 amino acids long. Germline V gives CDR1 MDHEN, CDR2 SYDVKM. The clonotype comes from a man between 65 and 85 years old with acute or convalescent COVID-19. The sequenced sample consisted of peripheral blood. The chain recombines TRBV28 with TRBJ1-1, with TRBD1 matching 9 bases. CDR3 sequence (DNA): TGTGCCAGCACCCCTCGACAGGGGGTGCGCCGGGGGCCTGAAGCTTTCTTT. Protein sequence: CASTPRQGVRRGPEAFF. Using reference TRBV28 and TRBJ1-1 for the parts outside the CDR3, the full variable domain is DVKVTQSSRYLVKRTGEKVFLECVQDMDHENMFWYRQDPGLGLRLIYFSYDVKMKEKGDIPEGYSVSREKKERFSLILESASTNQTSMYLCASTPRQGVRRGPEAFFGQGTRLTVV.